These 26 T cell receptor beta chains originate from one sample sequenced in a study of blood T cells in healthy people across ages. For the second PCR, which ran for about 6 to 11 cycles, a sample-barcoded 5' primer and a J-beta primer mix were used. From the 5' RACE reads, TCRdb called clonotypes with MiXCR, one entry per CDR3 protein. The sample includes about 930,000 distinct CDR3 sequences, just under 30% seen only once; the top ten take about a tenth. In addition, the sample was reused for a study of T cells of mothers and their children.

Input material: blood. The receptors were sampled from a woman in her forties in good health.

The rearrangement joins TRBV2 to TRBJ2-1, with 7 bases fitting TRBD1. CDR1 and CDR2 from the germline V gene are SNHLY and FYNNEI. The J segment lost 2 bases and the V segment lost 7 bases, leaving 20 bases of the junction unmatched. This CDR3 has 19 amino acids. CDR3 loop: CASIRGDRQGSPTYNEQFF. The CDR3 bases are TGTGCCAGCATCCGAGGGGACCGACAGGGATCGCCGACCTACAATGAGCAGTTCTTC.

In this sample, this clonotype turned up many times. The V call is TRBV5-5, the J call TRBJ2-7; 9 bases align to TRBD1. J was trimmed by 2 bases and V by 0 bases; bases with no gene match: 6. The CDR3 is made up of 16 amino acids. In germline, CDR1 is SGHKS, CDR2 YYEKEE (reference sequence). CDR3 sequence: CASSLAGGQGTYEQYF. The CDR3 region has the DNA TGTGCCAGCAGCTTGGCGGGCGGACAGGGGACCTACGAGCAGTACTTC.

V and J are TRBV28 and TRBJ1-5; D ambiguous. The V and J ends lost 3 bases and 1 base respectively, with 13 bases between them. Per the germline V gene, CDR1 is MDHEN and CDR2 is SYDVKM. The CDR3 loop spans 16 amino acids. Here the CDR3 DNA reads TGTGCCAGCAGTTTGTTGACCTACCGAAGCAATCAGCCCCAGCATTTT. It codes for CASSLLTYRSNQPQHF. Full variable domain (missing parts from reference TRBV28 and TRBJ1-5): DVKVTQSSRYLVKRTGEKVFLECVQDMDHENMFWYRQDPGLGLRLIYFSYDVKMKEKGDIPEGYSVSREKKERFSLILESASTNQTSMYLCASSLLTYRSNQPQHFGDGTRLSIL.

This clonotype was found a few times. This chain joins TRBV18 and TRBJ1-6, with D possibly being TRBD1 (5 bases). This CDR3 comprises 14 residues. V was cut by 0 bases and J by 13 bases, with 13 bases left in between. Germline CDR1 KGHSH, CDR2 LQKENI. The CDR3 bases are TGTGCCAGCTCACCACCGAAGGGGAAGTCGCCCCTCCACTTT. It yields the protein CASSPPKGKSPLHF. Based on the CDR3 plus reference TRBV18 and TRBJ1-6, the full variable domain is NAGVMQNPRHLVRRRGQEARLRCSPMKGHSHVYWYRQLPEEGLKFMVYLQKENIIDESGMPKERFSAEFPKEGPSILRIQQVVRGDSAAYFCASSPPKGKSPLHFGNGTRLTVT.

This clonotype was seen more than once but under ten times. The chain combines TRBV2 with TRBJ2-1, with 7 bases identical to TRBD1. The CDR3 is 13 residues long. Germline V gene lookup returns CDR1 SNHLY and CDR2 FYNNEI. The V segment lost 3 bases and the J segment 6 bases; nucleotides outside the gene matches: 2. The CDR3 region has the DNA TGTGCCAGCAGTGATTACAGGGGCAATGAGCAGTTCTTC. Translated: CASSDYRGNEQFF.

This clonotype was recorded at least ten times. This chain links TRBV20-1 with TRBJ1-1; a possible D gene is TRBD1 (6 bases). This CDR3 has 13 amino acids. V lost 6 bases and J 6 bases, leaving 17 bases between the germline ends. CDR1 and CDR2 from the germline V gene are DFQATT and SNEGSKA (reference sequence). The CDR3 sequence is CSARRRGGPEAFF. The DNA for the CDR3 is TGCAGTGCCAGACGGAGGGGGGGCCCTGAAGCTTTCTTT.

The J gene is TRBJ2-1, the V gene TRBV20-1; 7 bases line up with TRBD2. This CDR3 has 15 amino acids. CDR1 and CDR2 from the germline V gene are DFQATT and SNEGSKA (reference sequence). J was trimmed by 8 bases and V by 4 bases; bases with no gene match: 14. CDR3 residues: CSAKSSWDYNYEQFF. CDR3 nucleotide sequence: TGCAGTGCTAAGAGTTCGTGGGACTATAACTATGAGCAGTTCTTC.

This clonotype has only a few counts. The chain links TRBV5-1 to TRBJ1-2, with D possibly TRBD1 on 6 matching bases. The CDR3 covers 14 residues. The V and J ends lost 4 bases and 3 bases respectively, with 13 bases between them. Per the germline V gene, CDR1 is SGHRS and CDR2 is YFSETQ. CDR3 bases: TGCGCCAGCAGCCCCCGGGGGCAGGACTATGGCTACACCTTC. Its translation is CASSPRGQDYGYTF.

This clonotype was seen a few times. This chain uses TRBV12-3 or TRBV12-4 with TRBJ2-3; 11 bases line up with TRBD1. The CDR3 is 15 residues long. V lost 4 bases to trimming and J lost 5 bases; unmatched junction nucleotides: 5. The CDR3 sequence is CASSSRTGGRDTQYF. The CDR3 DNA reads TGTGCCAGCAGTTCAAGGACAGGGGGCAGAGATACGCAGTATTTT.

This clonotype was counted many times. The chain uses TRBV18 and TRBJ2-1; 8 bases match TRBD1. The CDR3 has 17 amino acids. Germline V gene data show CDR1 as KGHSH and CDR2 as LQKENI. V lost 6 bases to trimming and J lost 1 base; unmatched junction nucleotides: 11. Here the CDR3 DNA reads TGTGCCAGCTCGTATTACGGACAGGGACAATCCTACAATGAGCAGTTCTTC. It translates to CASSYYGQGQSYNEQFF.

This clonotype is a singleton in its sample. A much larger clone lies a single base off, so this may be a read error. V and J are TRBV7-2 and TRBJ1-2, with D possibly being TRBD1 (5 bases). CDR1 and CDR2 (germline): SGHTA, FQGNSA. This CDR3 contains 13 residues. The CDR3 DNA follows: TGTGCCAGCAGCTTAGCTTTCGGAACAGGCTGCACCTTC. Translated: CASSLAFGTGCTF.

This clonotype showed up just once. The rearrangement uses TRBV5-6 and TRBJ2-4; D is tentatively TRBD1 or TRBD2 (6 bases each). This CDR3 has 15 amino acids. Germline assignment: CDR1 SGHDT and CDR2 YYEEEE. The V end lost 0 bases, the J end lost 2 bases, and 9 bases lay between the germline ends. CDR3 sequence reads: CASSLEGGPKNIQYF. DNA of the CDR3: TGTGCCAGCAGCTTGGAGGGGGGTCCCAAAAACATTCAGTACTTC. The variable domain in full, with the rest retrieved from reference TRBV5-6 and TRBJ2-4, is DAGVTQSPTHLIKTRGQQVTLRCSPKSGHDTVSWYQQALGQGPQFIFQYYEEEERQRGNFPDRFSGHQFPNYSSELNVNALLLGDSALYLCASSLEGGPKNIQYFGAGTRLSVL.

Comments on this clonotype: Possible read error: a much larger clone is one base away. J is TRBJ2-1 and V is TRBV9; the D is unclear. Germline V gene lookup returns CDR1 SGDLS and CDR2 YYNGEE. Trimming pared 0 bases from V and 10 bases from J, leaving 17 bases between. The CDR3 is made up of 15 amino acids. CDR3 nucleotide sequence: TGTGCCAGCAGCGTAGACCCTGACGGCTACTACGAGCAGTTCTTC. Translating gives CASSVDPDGYYEQFF.

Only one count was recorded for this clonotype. The CDR3 nucleotides read TGTGCCAGTAGTATTCGACAGTCCTTAGAGACAGATACGCAGTATTTT. Translated: CASSIRQSLETDTQYF. The rearrangement uses TRBV19 and TRBJ2-3; possibly TRBD1 for D (5 bases). Germline loops: CDR1 LNHDA, CDR2 SQIVND (reference sequence). Trimming removed 3 bases from V and 3 bases from J, with 16 bases in between. CDR3 length: 16 amino acids.

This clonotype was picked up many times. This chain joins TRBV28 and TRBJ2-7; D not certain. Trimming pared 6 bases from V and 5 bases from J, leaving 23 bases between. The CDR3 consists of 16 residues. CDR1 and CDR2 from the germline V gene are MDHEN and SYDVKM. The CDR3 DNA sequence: TGTGCCAGCAGCCCCGTGATTCGAGCTAGGACCCACGAGCAGTACTTC. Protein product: CASSPVIRARTHEQYF.

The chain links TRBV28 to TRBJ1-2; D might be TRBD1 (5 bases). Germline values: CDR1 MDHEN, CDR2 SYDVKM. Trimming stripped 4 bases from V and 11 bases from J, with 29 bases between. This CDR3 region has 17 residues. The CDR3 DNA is TGTGCCAGCAGTTCCCTCCTCCTCAGGGTCGATACTGGTGGTTACACCTTC. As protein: CASSSLLLRVDTGGYTF.

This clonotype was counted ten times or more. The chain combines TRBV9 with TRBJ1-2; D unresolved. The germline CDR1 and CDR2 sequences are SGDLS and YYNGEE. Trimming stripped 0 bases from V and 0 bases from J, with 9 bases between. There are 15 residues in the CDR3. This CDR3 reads CASSVDPATNYGYTF. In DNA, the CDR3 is TGTGCCAGCAGCGTAGATCCAGCCACTAACTATGGCTACACCTTC.

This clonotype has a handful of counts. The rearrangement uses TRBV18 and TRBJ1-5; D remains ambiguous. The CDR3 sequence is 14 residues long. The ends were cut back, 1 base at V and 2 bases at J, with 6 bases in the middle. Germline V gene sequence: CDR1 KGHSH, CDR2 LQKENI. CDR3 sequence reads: CASSPQKGNQPQHF. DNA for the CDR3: TGTGCCAGCTCACCACAGAAGGGCAATCAGCCCCAGCATTTT.

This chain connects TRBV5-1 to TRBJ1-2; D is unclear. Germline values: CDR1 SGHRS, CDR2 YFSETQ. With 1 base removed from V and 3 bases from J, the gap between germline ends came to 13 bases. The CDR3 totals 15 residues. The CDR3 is CASSLWTLEDYGYTF. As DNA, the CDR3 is TGCGCCAGCAGCTTGTGGACCCTAGAGGACTATGGCTACACCTTC.

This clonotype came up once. Here the CDR3 reads CATSARAAQPQHF. DNA for the CDR3: TGTGCCACCAGTGCAAGGGCGGCTCAGCCCCAGCATTTT. The chain is built from TRBV24-1 and TRBJ1-5; D remains unclear. The length of the CDR3 is 13 residues. The germline V gene has CDR1 KGHDR and CDR2 SFDVKD. Deletions cut 5 bases from V and 6 bases from J, with 10 bases between.

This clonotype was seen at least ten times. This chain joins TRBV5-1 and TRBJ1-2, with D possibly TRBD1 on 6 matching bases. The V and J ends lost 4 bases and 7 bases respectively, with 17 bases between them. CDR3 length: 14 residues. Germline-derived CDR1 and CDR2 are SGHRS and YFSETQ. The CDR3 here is CASSLGQISGGYTF. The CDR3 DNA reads TGCGCCAGCAGCCTTGGACAGATATCTGGTGGCTACACCTTC.

This chain's CDR3 is CSAGDRAGKQYF. The CDR3 DNA sequence: TGCAGCGCCGGGGACAGGGCCGGCAAGCAGTACTTC. This rearrangement joins TRBV29-1 to TRBJ2-7; 9 nucleotides align to TRBD1. The CDR3 length is 12 residues. With 7 bases clipped from V and 8 bases from J, the junction kept 9 bases outside the gene matches. Germline V gene lookup returns CDR1 SQVTM and CDR2 ANQGSEA.

Here the CDR3 DNA reads TGTGCCAGCACCATACAGGGTTACACTGAAGCTTTCTTT. Amino acid sequence: CASTIQGYTEAFF. The chain couples TRBV12-3 or TRBV12-4 to TRBJ1-1; maybe TRBD1 (6 bases). Trimming removed 7 bases from V and 3 bases from J, with 12 bases in between. CDR3 length: 13 amino acids.

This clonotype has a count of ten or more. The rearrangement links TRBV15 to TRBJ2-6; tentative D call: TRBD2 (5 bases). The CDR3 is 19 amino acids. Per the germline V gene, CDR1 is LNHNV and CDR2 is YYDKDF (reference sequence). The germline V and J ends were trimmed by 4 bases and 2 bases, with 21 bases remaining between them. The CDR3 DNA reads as TGTGCCACCAGCAACCCTGGGAGCTACCCAGAGGCTGGGGCCAACGTCCTGACTTTC. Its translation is CATSNPGSYPEAGANVLTF.

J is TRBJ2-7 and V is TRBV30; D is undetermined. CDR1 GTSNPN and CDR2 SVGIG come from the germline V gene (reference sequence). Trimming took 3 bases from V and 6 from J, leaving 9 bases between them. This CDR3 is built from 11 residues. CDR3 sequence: CAWSRQLEQYF. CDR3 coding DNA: TGTGCCTGGAGCCGGCAACTCGAGCAGTACTTC.

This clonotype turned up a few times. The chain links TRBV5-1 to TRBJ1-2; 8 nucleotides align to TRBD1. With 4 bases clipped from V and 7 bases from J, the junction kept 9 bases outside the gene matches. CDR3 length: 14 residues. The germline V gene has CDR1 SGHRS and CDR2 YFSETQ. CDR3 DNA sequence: TGCGCCAGCAGCGGGGACAGGACTTCGGGTGGCTACACCTTC. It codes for CASSGDRTSGGYTF.